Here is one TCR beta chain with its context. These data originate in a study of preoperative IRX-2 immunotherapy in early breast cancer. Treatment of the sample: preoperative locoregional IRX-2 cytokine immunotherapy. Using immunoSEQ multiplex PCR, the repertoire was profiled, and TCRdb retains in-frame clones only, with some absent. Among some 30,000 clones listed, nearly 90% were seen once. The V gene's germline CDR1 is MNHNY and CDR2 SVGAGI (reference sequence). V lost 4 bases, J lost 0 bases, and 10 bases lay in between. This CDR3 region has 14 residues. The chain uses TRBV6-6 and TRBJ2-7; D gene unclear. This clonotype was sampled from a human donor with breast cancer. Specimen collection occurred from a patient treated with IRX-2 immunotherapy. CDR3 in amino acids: CASSSRAPSYEQYF. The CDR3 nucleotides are TGTGCCAGCAGTTCTAGGGCCCCCTCCTACGAGCAGTACTTC.